This T cell receptor beta chain derives from a study of cytotoxic CD8 clonotypes in ibrutinib-treated CLL. At the level of the study: On average, more than 80,000 productive rearrangements and about 280,000 productive templates per sample.

Deletions cut 1 base from V and 0 bases from J, with 12 bases between. CDR3 length equals 16 residues. The germline CDR1 and CDR2 sequences are SEHNR and FQNEAQ (reference sequence). Sequencing used immunoSEQ multiplex PCR; TCRdb keeps in-frame clones, though not all of them. Seen here are 40,000 or so clones, about 70% observed once, and the top ten hold 10%. This clone came up a few times. This clonotype originated in a human donor with chronic lymphocytic leukemia. The sequenced sample was PBMCs, obtained at disease progression, from a patient treated with ibrutinib. This chain connects TRBV7-9 to TRBJ1-1, with a weak D call TRBD1 (5 bases). In DNA form, the CDR3 reads TGTGCCAGCAGCTTAGGTTCCGGGGGATTGAACACTGAAGCTTTCTTT. Translation: CASSLGSGGLNTEAFF.